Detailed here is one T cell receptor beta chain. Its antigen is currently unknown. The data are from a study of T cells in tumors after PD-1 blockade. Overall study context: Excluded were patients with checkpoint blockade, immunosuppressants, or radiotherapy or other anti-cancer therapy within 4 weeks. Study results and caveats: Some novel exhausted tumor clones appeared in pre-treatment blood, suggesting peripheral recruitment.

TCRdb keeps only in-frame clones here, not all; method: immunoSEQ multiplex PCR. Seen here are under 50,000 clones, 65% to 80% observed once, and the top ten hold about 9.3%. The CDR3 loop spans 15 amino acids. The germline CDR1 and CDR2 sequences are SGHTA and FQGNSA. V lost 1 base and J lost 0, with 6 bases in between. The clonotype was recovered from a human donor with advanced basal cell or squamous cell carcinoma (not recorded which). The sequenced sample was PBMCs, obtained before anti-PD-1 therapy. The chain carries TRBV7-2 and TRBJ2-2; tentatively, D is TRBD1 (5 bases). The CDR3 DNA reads TGTGCCAGCAGCTTAGTACAGGCGAACACCGGGGAGCTGTTTTTT. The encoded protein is CASSLVQANTGELFF.